Presented here are 9 T cell receptor beta chains from one specimen sequenced in a study of blood T cells in healthy people across ages (dated by TCRdb to between 2014 and 2017). The receptor library was made with 5' RACE. The instrument given in TCRdb is Illumina HiSeq 2500. A second PCR of about 7 to 12 cycles was run with a J-beta primer mix and a sample-barcoded 5' primer. In-frame beta chains were kept once TCRdb had trimmed the public reads at Q25 with fastp and called clones with MiXCR. Entries are consolidated by CDR3 protein sequence, retaining the most common genes and DNA. Within this sample are hundreds of thousands of distinct CDR3 sequences, with under 45% of them counted one time only. The top ten constitute about 19% of the sample. Sequencing was done on a sample of blood. The receptors stem from a man in his 60s in good health.

The chain recombines TRBV11-2 with TRBJ2-4, with D maybe TRBD1 (6 bases). The DNA matches TRBJ2-7 better at its end, which makes the J call doubtful. Germline V gene data show CDR1 as SGHAT and CDR2 as FQNNGV. The CDR3 loop spans 14 amino acids. The CDR3 reads CASSLVGQYYEQYF. CDR3 DNA: TGTGCCAGCAGCTTAGTTGGACAGTACTACGAGCAGTACTTC.

This clonotype was detected a few times. The chain carries TRBV9 and TRBJ2-1; the match to TRBD1 covers 8 bases. This CDR3 has 14 residues. Germline V gene data show CDR1 as SGDLS and CDR2 as YYNGEE. Unmatched junction bases numbered 2, after V lost 0 bases and J lost 6 bases. CDR3 sequence reads: CASSVGQGSNEQFF. The CDR3 DNA reads TGTGCCAGCAGCGTAGGACAGGGGAGCAATGAGCAGTTCTTC. Together with reference TRBV9 and TRBJ2-1, the CDR3 gives the full variable domain: DSGVTQTPKHLITATGQRVTLRCSPRSGDLSVYWYQQSLDQGLQFLIQYYNGEERAKGNILERFSAQQFPDLHSELNLSSLELGDSALYFCASSVGQGSNEQFFGPGTRLTVL.

The CDR3 is CASSQHPGGNQPQHF. CDR3 bases: TGTGCCAGCAGCCAACACCCGGGAGGGAACCAGCCCCAGCATTTT. J is TRBJ1-5 and V is TRBV3-1; the D is unclear. Germline V gene sequence: CDR1 LGHDT, CDR2 YNNKEL (reference sequence). This CDR3 comprises 15 residues. V lost 2 bases, J lost 7 bases, and 15 bases lay in between. Full variable domain (missing parts from reference TRBV3-1 and TRBJ1-5): DTAVSQTPKYLVTQMGNDKSIKCEQNLGHDTMYWYKQDSKKFLKIMFSYNNKELIINETVPNRFSPKSPDKAHLNLHINSLELGDSAVYFCASSQHPGGNQPQHFGDGTRLSIL.

The V and J genes are TRBV30 and TRBJ2-3, with 9 bases matching TRBD2. This CDR3 has 15 amino acids. The germline V gene has CDR1 GTSNPN and CDR2 SVGIG (reference sequence). Trimming at V came to 0 bases and at J to 6 bases, leaving 7 bases not matched to a gene. Written as DNA, the CDR3 is TGTGCCTGGAGTGTACCTAGCGGGGTACGTGATACGCAGTATTTT. Its translation: CAWSVPSGVRDTQYF.

The chain couples TRBV6-5 to TRBJ1-5; 7 nucleotides match TRBD1. There are 13 residues in the CDR3. CDR1 and CDR2 (germline): MNHEY, SVGAGI. Trimming took 5 bases from V and 6 from J; bases not matched to a gene: 4. In DNA, the CDR3 is TGTGCCAGCAGTGAAAGGGGGCTTCAGCCCCAGCATTTT. It specifies CASSERGLQPQHF.

The chain has TRBV7-3 and TRBJ2-6, with D unclear. The CDR3 covers 18 residues. Trimming removed 3 bases from V and 2 bases from J, with 17 bases in between. Germline V gene lookup returns CDR1 SGHTA and CDR2 FQGTGA. The CDR3 is CASSFLGSRSAGANVLTF. CDR3 in DNA: TGTGCCAGCAGCTTTCTGGGGTCTCGATCGGCTGGGGCCAACGTCCTGACTTTC.

This clonotype appeared a few times. V and J are TRBV6-5 and TRBJ2-6; TRBD1 is a possible D gene (6 bases). Germline lookup yields CDR1 MNHEY and CDR2 SVGAGI. The CDR3 is 15 amino acids. V lost 5 bases to trimming and J lost 4 bases, with 12 bases between them. In DNA form, the CDR3 reads TGTGCCAGCAGTCGAGACAGGTCCGGGGCCAACGTCCTGACTTTC. It translates to CASSRDRSGANVLTF.

This clonotype has only a few counts. The chain recombines TRBV7-2 with TRBJ2-5; 8 bases agree with TRBD2. Looked up from germline, CDR1 is SGHTA and CDR2 is FQGNSA. The ends lost 4 bases at V and 0 bases at J; junction bases unmatched: 7. The CDR3 consists of 16 residues. The CDR3 DNA follows: TGTGCCAGCAGCTCCCCGGGAGGGCCAGACCAAGAGACCCAGTACTTC. Encoded protein: CASSSPGGPDQETQYF.

Turning to this clonotype: This may stem from a read error, because a much larger clone lies one nucleotide away. This chain joins TRBV7-9 and TRBJ2-3; TRBD2 is a possible D gene (6 bases). Germline CDR1 SEHNR, CDR2 FQNEAQ (reference sequence). The CDR3 is 16 amino acids. This CDR3 reads CASSPQIGGRTDTRYF. The CDR3, as DNA: TGTGCCAGCAGCCCCCAAATCGGGGGTCGCACAGATACGCGGTATTTT.